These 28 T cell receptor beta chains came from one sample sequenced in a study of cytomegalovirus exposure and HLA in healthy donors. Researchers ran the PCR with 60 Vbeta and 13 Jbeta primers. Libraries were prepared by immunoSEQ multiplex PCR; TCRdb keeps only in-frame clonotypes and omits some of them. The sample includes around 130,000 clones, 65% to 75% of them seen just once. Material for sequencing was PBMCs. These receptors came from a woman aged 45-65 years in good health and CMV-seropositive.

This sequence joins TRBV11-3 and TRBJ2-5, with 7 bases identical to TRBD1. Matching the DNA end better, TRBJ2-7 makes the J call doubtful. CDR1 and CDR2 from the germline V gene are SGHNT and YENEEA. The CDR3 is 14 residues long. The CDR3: CASSNRPGQYEQYF. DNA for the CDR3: TGTGCCAGCAGTAACCGTCCGGGACAGTACGAGCAGTACTTC.

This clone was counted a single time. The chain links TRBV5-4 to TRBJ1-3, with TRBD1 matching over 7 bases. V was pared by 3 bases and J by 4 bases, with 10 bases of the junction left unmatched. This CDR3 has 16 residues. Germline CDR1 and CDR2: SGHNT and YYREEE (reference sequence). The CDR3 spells CASSSPRTGGGNTIYF. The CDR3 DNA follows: TGTGCCAGCAGCTCCCCCAGGACAGGAGGCGGAAACACCATATATTTT.

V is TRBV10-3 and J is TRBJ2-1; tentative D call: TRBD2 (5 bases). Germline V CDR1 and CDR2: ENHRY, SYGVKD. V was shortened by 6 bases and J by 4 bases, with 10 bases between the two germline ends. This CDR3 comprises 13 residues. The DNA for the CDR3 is TGTGCCATCAGCCCACTAGGTTACAATGAGCAGTTCTTC. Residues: CAISPLGYNEQFF.

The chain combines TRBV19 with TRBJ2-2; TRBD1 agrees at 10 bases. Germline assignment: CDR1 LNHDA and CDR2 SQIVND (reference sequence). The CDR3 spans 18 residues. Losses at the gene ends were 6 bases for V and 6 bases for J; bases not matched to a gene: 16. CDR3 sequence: CASRFNWAGQGTSGELFF. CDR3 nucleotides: TGTGCCAGTAGGTTTAATTGGGCGGGACAGGGGACTTCCGGGGAGCTGTTTTTT.

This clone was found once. The CDR3 is CASSLGAAGNTGELFF. For the CDR3, the DNA is TGCGCCAGCAGCTTGGGGGCAGCGGGGAACACCGGGGAGCTGTTTTTT. The chain employs TRBV5-1 and TRBJ2-2; D may be TRBD2 (6 bases). CDR3 size: 16 residues. V dropped 0 bases and J dropped 1 base, with 10 bases sitting between them. Looked up from germline, CDR1 is SGHRS and CDR2 is YFSETQ.

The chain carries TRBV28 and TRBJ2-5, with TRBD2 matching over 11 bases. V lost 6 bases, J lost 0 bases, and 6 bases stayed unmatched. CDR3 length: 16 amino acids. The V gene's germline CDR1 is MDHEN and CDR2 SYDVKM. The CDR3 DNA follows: TGTGCCAGCAGCCCCGGGACTAGCGGTTACCAAGAGACCCAGTACTTC. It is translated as CASSPGTSGYQETQYF.

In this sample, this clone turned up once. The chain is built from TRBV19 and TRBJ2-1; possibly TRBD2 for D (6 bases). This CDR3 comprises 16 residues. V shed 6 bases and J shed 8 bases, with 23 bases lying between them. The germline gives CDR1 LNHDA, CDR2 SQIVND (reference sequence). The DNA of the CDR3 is TGTGCCAGTAGGCCTTTTAGCGGATTAGCTCGGGATGAGCAGTTCTTC. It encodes CASRPFSGLARDEQFF.

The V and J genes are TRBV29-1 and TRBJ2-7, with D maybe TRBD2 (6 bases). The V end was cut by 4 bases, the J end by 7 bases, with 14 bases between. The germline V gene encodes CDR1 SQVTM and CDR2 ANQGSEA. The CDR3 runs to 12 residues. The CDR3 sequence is CSVGSASEEQYF. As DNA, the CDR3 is TGCAGCGTTGGTTCGGCTAGCGAGGAGCAGTACTTC.

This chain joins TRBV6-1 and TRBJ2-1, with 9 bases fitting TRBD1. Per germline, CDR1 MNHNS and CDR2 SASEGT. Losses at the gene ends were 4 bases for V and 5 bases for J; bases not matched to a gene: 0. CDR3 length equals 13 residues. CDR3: CASSGDRDNEQFF. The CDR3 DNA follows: TGTGCCAGCAGTGGGGACAGGGACAATGAGCAGTTCTTC.

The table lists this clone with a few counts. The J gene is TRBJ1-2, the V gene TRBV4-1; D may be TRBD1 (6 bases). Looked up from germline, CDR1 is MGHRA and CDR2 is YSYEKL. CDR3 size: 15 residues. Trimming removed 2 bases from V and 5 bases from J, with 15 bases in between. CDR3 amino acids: CASSQKAGVGYGYTF. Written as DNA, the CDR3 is TGCGCCAGCAGCCAAAAGGCAGGGGTCGGATATGGCTACACCTTC.

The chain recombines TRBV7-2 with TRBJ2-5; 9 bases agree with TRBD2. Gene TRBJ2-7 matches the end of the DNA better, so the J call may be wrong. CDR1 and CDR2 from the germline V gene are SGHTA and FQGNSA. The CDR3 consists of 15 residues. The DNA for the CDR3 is TGTGCCAGCAGCTTAGTGGCTAGCGGGGTGTACGAGCAGTACTTC. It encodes CASSLVASGVYEQYF.

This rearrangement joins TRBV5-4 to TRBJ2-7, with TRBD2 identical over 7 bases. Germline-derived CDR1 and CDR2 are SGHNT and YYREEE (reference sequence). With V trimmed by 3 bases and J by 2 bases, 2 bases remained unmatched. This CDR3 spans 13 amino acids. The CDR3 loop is CASSSAGTYEQYF. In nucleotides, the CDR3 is TGTGCCAGCAGCTCAGCGGGGACCTACGAGCAGTACTTC.

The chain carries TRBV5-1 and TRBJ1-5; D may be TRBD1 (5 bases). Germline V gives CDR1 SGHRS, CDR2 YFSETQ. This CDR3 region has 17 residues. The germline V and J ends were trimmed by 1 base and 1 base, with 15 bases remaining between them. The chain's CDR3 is CASSLQPGGESNQPQHF. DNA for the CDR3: TGCGCCAGCAGCTTGCAGCCGGGGGGGGAGAGCAATCAGCCCCAGCATTTT.

CDR3 sequence (DNA): TGTGCCAGCCTCTGGGGGGGCTCCTACGAGCAGTACTTC. It specifies CASLWGGSYEQYF. The rearrangement uses TRBV6-4 and TRBJ2-7, with TRBD2 matching 7 bases. The CDR3 is 13 residues long. CDR1 is MRHNA and CDR2 is SNTAGT in the germline V gene. After removal of 8 bases from V and 0 bases from J, the junction contained 4 bases not matched to a gene.

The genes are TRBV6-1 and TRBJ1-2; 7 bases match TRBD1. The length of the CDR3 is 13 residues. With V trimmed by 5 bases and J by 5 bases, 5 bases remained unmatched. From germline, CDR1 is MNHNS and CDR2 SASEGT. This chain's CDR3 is CASSRDRIYGYTF. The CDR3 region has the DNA TGTGCCAGCAGTAGGGACAGAATTTATGGCTACACCTTC.

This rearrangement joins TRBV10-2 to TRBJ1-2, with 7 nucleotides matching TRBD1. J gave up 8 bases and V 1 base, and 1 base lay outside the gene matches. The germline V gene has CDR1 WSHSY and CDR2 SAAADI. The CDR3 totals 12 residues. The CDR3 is CASSEYRGGYTF. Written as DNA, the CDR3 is TGCGCCAGCAGTGAGTACAGGGGAGGCTACACCTTC.

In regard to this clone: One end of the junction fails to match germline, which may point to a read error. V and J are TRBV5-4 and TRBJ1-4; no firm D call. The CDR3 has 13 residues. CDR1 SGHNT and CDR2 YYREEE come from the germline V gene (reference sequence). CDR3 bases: TGCGCCAGCAGCCAGCAGGCCGATGAAAAACTGTTTTTT. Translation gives CASSQQADEKLFF. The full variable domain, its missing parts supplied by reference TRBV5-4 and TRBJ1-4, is ETGVTQSPTHLIKTRGQQVTLRCSSQSGHNTVSWYQQALGQGPQFIFQYYREEENGRGNFPPRFSGLQFPNYSSELNVNALELDDSALYLCASSQQADEKLFFGSGTQLSVL.

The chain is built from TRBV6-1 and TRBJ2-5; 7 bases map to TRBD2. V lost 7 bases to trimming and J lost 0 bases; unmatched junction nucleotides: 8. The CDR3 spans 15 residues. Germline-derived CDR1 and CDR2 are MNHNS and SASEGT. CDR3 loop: CASTRGGDHQETQYF. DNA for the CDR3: TGTGCCAGCACCCGGGGAGGGGACCACCAAGAGACCCAGTACTTC.

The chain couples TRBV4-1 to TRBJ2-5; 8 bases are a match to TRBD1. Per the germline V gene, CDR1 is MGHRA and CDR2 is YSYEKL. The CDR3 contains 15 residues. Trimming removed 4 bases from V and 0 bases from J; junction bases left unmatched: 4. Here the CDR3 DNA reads TGCGCCAGCAGCCGGACAGGGACGTACCAAGAGACCCAGTACTTC. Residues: CASSRTGTYQETQYF.

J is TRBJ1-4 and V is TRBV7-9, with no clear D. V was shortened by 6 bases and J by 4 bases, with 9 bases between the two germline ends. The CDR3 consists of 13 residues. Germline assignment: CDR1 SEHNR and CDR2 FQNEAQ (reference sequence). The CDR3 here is CASRYSLNEKLFF. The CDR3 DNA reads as TGTGCCAGCAGGTACAGCCTTAATGAAAAACTGTTTTTT.

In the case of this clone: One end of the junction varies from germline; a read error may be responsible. Written as DNA, the CDR3 is TGTCCCACCAGCAGAGATGGTACTAACACCGGGGAGCTGTTTTTT. This codes for CPTSRDGTNTGELFF. The chain couples TRBV15 to TRBJ2-2; the D is unclear. CDR3 length: 15 residues. CDR1 LNHNV and CDR2 YYDKDF come from the germline V gene (reference sequence).

The CDR3 loop is CASSRGGGYTF. Here the CDR3 DNA reads TGTGCCAGCTCACGCGGAGGGGGCTACACCTTC. The chain carries TRBV18 and TRBJ1-2; no reliable D call. Per the germline V gene, CDR1 is KGHSH and CDR2 is LQKENI. This CDR3 has 11 amino acids. V was pared by 4 bases and J by 8 bases, with 8 bases between.

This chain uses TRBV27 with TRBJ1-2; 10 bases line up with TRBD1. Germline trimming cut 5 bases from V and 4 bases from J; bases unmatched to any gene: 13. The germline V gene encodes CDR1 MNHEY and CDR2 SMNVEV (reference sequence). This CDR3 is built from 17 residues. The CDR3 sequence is CASSRSGTGESGYGYTF. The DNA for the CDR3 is TGTGCCAGCAGTAGATCCGGGACAGGGGAATCTGGCTATGGCTACACCTTC.

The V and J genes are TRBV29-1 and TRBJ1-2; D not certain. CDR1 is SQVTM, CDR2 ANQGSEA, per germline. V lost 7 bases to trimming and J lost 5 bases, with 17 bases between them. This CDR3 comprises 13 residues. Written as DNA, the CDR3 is TGCAGCGCCCTGCCGGGGAACGGGTATGGCTACACCTTC. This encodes CSALPGNGYGYTF.

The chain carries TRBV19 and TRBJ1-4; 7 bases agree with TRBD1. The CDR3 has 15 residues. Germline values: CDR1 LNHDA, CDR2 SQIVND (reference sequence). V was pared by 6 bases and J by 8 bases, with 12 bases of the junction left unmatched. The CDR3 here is CASSPRDSTLEKLFF. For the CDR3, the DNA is TGTGCCAGTAGCCCCCGGGACAGTACCCTCGAAAAACTGTTTTTT.

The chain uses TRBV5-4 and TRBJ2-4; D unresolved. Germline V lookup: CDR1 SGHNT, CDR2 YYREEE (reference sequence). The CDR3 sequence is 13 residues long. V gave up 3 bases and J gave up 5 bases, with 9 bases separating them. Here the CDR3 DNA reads TGTGCCAGCAGCTCGAATCAGGAAAACATTCAGTACTTC. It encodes CASSSNQENIQYF.

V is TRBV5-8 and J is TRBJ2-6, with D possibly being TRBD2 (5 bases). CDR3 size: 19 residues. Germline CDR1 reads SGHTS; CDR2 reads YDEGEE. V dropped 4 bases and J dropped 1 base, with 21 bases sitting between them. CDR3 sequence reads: CASSSKRDRGRSGANVLTF. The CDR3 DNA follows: TGTGCCAGCAGCAGCAAGAGGGATCGAGGAAGGTCTGGGGCCAACGTCCTGACTTTC.

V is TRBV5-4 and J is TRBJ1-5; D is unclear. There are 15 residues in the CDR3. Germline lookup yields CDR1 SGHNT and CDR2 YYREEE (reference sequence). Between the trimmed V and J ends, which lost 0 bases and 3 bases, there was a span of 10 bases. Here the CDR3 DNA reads TGTGCCAGCAGCTTGGCGCCGGGGAACAATCAGCCCCAGCATTTT. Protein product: CASSLAPGNNQPQHF.